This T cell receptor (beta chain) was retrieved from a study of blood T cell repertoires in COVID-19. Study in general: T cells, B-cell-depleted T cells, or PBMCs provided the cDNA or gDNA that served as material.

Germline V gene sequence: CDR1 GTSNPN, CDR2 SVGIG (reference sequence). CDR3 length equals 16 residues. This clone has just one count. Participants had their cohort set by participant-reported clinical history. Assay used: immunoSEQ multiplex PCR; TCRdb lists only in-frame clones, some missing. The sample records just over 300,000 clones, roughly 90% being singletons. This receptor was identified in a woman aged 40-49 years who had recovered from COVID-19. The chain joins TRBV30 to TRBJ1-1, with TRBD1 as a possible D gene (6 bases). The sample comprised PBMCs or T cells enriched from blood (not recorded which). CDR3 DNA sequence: TGTGCATTACAAGGGGGGGTGCTCATGGTGAACACTGAAGCTTTCTTT. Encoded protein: CALQGGVLMVNTEAFF.